This T cell receptor (beta chain) was captured by sequencing in a study of T cell responses to AZD1222 COVID-19 vaccine. Study-wide points: Without day 14 samples, only post-peak T cell repertoires were studied. Following two doses of AZD1222, Spike-specific TCR breadth and depth rose. Spike was spanned by vaccine-associated CD4 TCRs, which were dominant at 160-218 and 743-854.

Data came from immunoSEQ multiplex PCR; TCRdb stores just in-frame clones and leaves some out. The table includes 77,000 or so clones, roughly 84% detected once. In regard to this clone: Its antigen remains unidentified.

CDR1 is SNHLY and CDR2 is FYNNEI in the germline V gene. Trimming removed 7 bases from V and 5 bases from J, with 11 bases in between. The CDR3 runs to 13 residues. Pooled together were second doses at about 4 or about 12 weeks. The gene calls are TRBV2 and TRBJ2-2; a weak D match, TRBD2 (5 bases). Here the sequenced sample was peripheral blood, taken 28 days after the second AZD1222 dose. The clonotype was recovered from an adult who received the AZD1222 COVID-19 vaccine. CDR3 protein: CASTRGGTGELFF. In DNA form, the CDR3 reads TGTGCCAGCACCCGCGGAGGAACCGGGGAGCTGTTTTTT.